Described below is a single T cell receptor beta chain sequence and its context. The antigen is unknown. The junction differs from germline at one of its ends, possibly a read error. This sample is part of a study of cytomegalovirus exposure and HLA in healthy donors. Study-wide background: Tens of millions of unique TCRs, all from HLA-typed donors, were included in an early release of the data.

Study-level findings and limits: There were fewer than 200 TCR beta chains listed as cytomegalovirus-associated.

A multiplex PCR was run with 60 Vbeta primers and 13 Jbeta primers. Using immunoSEQ multiplex PCR, the repertoire was profiled, and TCRdb retains in-frame clones only, with some absent. The sample contains some 180,000 clones, roughly 87% of which appear only once. CDR1 is SEHNR and CDR2 is FQNEAQ in the germline V gene (reference sequence). This CDR3 region has 15 residues. Material: PBMCs. The V and J genes are TRBV7-9 and TRBJ2-7, with 11 nucleotides matching TRBD1. This sequence was found in a girl under two years old in good health and CMV-seronegative. CDR3 region: CSSSLRGTGGYEQYF. The CDR3 coding sequence is TGTTCCAGCAGCTTACGCGGGACAGGGGGCTACGAGCAGTACTTC.